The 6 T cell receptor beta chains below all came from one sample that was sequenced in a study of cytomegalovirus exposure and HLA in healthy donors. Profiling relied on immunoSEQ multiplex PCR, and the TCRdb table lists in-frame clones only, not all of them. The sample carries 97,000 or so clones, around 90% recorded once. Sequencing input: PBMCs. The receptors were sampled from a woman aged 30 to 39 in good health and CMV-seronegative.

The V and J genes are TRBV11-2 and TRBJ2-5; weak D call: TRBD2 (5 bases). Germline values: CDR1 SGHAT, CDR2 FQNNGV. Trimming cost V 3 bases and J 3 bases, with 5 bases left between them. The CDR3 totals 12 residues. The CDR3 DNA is TGTGCCAGCAGCTTCGGGGAAGAGACCCAGTACTTC. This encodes CASSFGEETQYF.

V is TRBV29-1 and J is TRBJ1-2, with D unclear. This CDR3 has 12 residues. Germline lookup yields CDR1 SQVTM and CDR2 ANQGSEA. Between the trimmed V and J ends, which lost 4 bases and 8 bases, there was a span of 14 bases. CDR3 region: CSVVGGGLGYTF. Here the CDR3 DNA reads TGCAGCGTTGTCGGAGGTGGGTTGGGCTACACCTTC. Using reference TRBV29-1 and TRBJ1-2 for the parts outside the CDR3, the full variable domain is SAVISQKPSRDICQRGTSLTIQCQVDSQVTMMFWYRQQPGQSLTLIATANQGSEATYESGFVIDKFPISRPNLTFSTLTVSNMSPEDSSIYLCSVVGGGLGYTFGSGTRLTVV.

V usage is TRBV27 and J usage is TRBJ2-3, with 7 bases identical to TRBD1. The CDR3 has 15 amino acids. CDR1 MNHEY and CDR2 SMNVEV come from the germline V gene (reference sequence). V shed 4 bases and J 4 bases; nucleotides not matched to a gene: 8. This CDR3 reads CASSSRDSGPDTQYF. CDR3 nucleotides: TGTGCCAGCAGTTCCCGGGACAGTGGTCCAGATACGCAGTATTTT.

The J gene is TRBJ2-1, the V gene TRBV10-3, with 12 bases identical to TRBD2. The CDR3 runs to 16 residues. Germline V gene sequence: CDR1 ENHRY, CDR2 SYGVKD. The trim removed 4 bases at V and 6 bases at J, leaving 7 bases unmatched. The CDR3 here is CAISARLAGAGNEQFF. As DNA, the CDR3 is TGTGCCATCAGTGCGAGACTAGCGGGAGCGGGCAATGAGCAGTTCTTC.

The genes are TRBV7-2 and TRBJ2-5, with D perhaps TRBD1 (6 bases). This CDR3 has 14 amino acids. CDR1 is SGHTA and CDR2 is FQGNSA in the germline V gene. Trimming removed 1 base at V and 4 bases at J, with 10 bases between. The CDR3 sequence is CASSLVSGAETQYF. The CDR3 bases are TGTGCCAGCAGCTTAGTTTCAGGGGCAGAGACCCAGTACTTC.

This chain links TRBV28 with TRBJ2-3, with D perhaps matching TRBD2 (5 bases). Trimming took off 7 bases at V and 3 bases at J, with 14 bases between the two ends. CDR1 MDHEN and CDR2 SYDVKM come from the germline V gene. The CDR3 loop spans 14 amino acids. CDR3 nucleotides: TGTGCCAGCACCCGGGATGCGGTGACAGATACGCAGTATTTT. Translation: CASTRDAVTDTQYF.